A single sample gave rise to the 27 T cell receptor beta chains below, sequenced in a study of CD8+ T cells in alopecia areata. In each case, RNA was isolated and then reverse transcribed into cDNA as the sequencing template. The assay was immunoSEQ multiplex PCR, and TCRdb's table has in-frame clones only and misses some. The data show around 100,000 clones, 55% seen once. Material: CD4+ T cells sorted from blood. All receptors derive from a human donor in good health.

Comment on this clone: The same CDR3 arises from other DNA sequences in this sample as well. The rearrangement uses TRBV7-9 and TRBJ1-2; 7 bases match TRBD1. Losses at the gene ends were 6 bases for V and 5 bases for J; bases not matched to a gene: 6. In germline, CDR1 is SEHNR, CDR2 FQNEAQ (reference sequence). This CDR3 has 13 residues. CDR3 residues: CASSPGQRYGYTF. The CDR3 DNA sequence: TGTGCCAGCAGTCCGGGACAGCGGTATGGCTACACCTTC.

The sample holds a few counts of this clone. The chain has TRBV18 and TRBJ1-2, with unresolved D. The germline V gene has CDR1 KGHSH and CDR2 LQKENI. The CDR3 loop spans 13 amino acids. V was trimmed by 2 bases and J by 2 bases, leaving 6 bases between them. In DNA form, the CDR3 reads TGTGCCAGCTCACCATCAGACAACTATGGCTACACCTTC. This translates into CASSPSDNYGYTF.

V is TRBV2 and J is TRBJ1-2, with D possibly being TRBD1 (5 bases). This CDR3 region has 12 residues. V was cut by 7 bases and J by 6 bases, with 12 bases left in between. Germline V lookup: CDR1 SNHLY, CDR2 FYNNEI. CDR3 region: CASTLEGHGYTF. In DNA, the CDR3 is TGTGCCAGCACCTTGGAGGGGCATGGCTACACCTTC.

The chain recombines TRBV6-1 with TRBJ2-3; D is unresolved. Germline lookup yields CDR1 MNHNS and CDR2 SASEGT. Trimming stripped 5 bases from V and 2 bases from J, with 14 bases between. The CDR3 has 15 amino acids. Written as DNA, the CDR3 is TGTGCCAGCAGTACCCGGCAGGTCCTCACAGATACGCAGTATTTT. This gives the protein CASSTRQVLTDTQYF.

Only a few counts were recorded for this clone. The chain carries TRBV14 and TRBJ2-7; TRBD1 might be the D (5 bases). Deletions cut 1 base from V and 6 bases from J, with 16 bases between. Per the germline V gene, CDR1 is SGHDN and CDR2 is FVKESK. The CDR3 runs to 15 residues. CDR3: CASSQGFGRVGEQYF. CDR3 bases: TGTGCCAGCAGCCAAGGGTTCGGCAGGGTAGGCGAGCAGTACTTC.

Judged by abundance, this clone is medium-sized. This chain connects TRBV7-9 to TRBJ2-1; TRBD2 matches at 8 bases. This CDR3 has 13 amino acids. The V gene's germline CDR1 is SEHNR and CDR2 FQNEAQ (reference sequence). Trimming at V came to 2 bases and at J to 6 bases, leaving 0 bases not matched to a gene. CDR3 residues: CASSLREGNEQFF. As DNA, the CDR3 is TGTGCCAGCAGCTTACGGGAGGGCAATGAGCAGTTCTTC.

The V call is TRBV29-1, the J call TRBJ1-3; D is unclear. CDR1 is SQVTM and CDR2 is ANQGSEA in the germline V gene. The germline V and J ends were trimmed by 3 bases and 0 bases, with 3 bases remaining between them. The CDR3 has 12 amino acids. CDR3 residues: CSVEVSGNTIYF. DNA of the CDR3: TGCAGCGTTGAGGTCTCTGGAAACACCATATATTTT. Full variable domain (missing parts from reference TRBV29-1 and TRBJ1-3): SAVISQKPSRDICQRGTSLTIQCQVDSQVTMMFWYRQQPGQSLTLIATANQGSEATYESGFVIDKFPISRPNLTFSTLTVSNMSPEDSSIYLCSVEVSGNTIYFGEGSWLTVV.

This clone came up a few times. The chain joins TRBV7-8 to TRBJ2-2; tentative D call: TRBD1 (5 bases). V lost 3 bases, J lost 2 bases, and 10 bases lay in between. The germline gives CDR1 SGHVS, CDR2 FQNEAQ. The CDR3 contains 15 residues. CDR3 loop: CASSFGQLNTGELFF. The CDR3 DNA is TGTGCCAGCAGCTTCGGACAATTAAACACCGGGGAGCTGTTTTTT. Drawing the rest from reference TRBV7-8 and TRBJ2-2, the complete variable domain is GAGVSQSPRYKVAKRGQDVALRCDPISGHVSLFWYQQALGQGPEFLTYFQNEAQLDKSGLPSDRFFAERPEGSVSTLKIQRTQQEDSAVYLCASSFGQLNTGELFFGEGSRLTVL.

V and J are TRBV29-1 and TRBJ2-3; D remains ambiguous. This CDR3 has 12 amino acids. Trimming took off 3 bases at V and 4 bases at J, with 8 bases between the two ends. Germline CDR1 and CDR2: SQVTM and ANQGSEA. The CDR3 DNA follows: TGCAGCGTTGACCCCGCTTCAGATACGCAGTATTTT. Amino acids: CSVDPASDTQYF.

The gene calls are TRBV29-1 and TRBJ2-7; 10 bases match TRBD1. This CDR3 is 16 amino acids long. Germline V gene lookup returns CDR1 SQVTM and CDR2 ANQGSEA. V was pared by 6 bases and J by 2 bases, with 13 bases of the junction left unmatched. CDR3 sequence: CSVSSIRDRGAYEQYF. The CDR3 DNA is TGCAGCGTCTCCTCTATCCGGGACAGGGGTGCCTACGAGCAGTACTTC.

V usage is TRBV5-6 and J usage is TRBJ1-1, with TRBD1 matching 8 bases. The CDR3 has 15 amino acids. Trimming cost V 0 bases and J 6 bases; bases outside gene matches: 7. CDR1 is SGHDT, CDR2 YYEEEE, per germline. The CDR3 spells CASSLDVRGQAEAFF. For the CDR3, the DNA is TGTGCCAGCAGCTTGGATGTCAGGGGGCAAGCTGAAGCTTTCTTT.

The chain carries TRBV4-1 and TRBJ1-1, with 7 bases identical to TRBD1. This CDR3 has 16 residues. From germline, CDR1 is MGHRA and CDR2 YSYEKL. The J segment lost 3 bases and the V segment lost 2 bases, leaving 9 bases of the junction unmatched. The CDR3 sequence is CASSQPGQRGHTEAFF. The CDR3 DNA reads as TGCGCCAGCAGCCAACCGGGACAGCGGGGGCACACTGAAGCTTTCTTT.

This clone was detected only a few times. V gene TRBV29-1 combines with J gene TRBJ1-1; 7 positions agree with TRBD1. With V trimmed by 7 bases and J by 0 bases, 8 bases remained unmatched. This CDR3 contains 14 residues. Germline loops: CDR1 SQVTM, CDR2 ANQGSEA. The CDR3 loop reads CSADRTGLNTEAFF. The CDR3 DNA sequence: TGCAGCGCCGATAGGACAGGATTGAACACTGAAGCTTTCTTT.

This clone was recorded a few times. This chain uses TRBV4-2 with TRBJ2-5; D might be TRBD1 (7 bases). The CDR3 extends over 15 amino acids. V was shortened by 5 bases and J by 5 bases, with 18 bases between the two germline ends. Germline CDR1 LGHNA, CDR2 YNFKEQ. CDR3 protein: CASSRAGGLGETQYF. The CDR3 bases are TGTGCCAGCAGCAGAGCAGGGGGACTCGGGGAGACCCAGTACTTC.

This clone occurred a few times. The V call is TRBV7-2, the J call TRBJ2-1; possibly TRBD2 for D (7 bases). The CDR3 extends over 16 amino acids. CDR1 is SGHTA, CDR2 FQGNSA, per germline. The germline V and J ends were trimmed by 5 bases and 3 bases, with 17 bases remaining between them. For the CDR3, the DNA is TGTGCCAGCAGCCTTGTGGTGCGGGGGCTCTACAATGAGCAGTTCTTC. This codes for CASSLVVRGLYNEQFF.

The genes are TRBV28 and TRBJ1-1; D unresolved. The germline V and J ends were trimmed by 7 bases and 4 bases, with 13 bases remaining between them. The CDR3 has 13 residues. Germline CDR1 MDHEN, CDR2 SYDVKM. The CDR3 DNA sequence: TGTGCCAGCATTTCACGGGTCGGCACTGAAGCTTTCTTT. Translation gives CASISRVGTEAFF.

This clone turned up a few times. CDR3 sequence reads: CASSQGQYPNSPLHF. CDR3 bases: TGTGCCAGCAGCCAAGGACAGTATCCAAATTCACCCCTCCACTTT. The chain uses TRBV7-9 and TRBJ1-6, with D possibly being TRBD1 (6 bases). Germline V gene lookup returns CDR1 SEHNR and CDR2 FQNEAQ (reference sequence). Trimming cost V 5 bases and J 7 bases, with 15 bases left between them. This CDR3 comprises 15 residues. Supplemented by reference TRBV7-9 and TRBJ1-6, the full variable domain reads DTGVSQNPRHKITKRGQNVTFRCDPISEHNRLYWYRQTLGQGPEFLTYFQNEAQLEKSRLLSDRFSAERPKGSFSTLEIQRTEQGDSAMYLCASSQGQYPNSPLHFGNGTRLTVT.

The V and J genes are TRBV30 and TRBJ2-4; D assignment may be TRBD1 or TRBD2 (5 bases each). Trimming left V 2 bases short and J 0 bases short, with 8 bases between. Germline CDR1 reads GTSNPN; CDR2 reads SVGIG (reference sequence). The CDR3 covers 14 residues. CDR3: CAWSRGAAKNIQYF. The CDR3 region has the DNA TGTGCCTGGAGTAGAGGGGCAGCCAAAAACATTCAGTACTTC.

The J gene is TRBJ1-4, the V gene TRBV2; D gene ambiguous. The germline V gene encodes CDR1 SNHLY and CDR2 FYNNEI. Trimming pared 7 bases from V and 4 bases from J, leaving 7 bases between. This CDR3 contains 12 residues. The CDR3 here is CASKDDNEKLFF. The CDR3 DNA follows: TGTGCCAGCAAGGACGATAATGAAAAACTGTTTTTT.

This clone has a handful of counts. The CDR3 bases are TGCAGCGTTGCTTTTAGCTCCTACAATGAGCAGTTCTTC. It specifies CSVAFSSYNEQFF. The chain combines TRBV29-1 with TRBJ2-1, with D hard to call. Between the trimmed V and J ends, which lost 4 bases and 0 bases, there was a span of 7 bases. Germline assignment: CDR1 SQVTM and CDR2 ANQGSEA. This CDR3 is 13 amino acids long.

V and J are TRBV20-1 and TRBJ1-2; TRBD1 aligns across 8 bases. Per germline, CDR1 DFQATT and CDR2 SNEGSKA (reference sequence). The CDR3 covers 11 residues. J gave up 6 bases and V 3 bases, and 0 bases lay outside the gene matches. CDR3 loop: CSASRGHGYTF. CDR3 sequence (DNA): TGCAGTGCTAGCAGGGGGCATGGCTACACCTTC.

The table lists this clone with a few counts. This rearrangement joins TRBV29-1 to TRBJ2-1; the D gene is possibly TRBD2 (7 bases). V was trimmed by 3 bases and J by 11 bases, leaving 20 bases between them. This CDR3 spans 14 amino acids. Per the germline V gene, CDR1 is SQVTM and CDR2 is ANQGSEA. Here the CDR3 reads CSVEGRSGGAQQFF. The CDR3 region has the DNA TGCAGCGTTGAGGGACGGTCTGGGGGGGCTCAGCAGTTCTTC.

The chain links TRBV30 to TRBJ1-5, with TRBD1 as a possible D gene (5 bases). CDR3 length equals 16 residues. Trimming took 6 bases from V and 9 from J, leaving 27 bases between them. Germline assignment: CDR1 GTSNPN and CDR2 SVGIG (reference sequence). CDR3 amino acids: CACTPGTALNGGPQHF. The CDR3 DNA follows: TGTGCCTGCACCCCCGGGACGGCCTTGAACGGTGGGCCCCAGCATTTT.

In nucleotides, the CDR3 is TGTGCCTGGAGTTGGGACCGTCAAGAGACCCAGTACTTC. It codes for CAWSWDRQETQYF. The V call is TRBV30, the J call TRBJ2-5; D could derive from TRBD1 or TRBD2 (5 bases each). CDR1 is GTSNPN and CDR2 is SVGIG in the germline V gene (reference sequence). V lost 2 bases to trimming and J lost 2 bases, with 9 bases between them. The CDR3 loop spans 13 amino acids.

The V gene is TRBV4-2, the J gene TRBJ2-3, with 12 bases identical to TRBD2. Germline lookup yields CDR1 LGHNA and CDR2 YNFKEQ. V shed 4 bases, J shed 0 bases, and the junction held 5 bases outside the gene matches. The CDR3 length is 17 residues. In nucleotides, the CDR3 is TGTGCCAGCAGCCGTCGGACTAGCGGGGAAAGCACAGATACGCAGTATTTT. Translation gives CASSRRTSGESTDTQYF.

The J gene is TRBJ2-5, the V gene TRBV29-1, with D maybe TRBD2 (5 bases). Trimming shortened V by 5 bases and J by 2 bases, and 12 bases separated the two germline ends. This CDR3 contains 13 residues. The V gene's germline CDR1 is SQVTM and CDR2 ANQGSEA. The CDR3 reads CSVTLEVQETQYF. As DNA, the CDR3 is TGCAGCGTTACTCTGGAGGTACAAGAGACCCAGTACTTC.

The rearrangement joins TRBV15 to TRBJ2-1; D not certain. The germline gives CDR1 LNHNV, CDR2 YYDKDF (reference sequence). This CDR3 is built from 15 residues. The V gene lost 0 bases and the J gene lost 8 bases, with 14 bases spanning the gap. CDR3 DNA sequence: TGTGCCACCAGCAGAGAAGGTAAACGTTACGATGAGCAGTTCTTC. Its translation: CATSREGKRYDEQFF. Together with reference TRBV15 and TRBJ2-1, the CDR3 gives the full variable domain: DAMVIQNPRYQVTQFGKPVTLSCSQTLNHNVMYWYQQKSSQAPKLLFHYYDKDFNNEADTPDNFQSRRPNTSFCFLDIRSPGLGDTAMYLCATSREGKRYDEQFFGPGTRLTVL.